The clone carrying this T cell receptor (beta chain) has just a few counts. Its antigen remains unidentified. This sample stems from a study of lung T cells in sarcoidosis with Löfgren's syndrome. The wider study: Analyses focused on Löfgren's syndrome patients. Findings and limits, study-wide: Versus controls, Löfgren's syndrome patients reportedly showed TRAV12-1 and TRBV2 as most expanded.

The germline V gene encodes CDR1 DFQATT and CDR2 SNEGSKA (reference sequence). Trimming stripped 1 base from V and 6 bases from J, with 18 bases between. This CDR3 is built from 16 residues. MiXCR was run by TCRdb on the reads, yielding one entry per CDR3 protein. The sample includes more than 8,500 distinct CDR3 sequences, less than 20% of them seen just once. This receptor was obtained from a human donor with sarcoidosis (Löfgren's syndrome or another form), or a control subject (not recorded which). This rearrangement joins TRBV20-1 to TRBJ2-2, with D tentatively TRBD1 or TRBD2 (6 bases each). The sample consisted of CD4+ T cells from bronchoalveolar lavage. The CDR3 reads CSARAVRGVGPGELFF. CDR3 bases: TGCAGTGCTAGAGCTGTGAGGGGGGTGGGTCCCGGGGAGCTGTTTTTT.